This T cell receptor beta chain was sequenced in a study of regulatory T cells in long-lasting Graves disease listed by TCRdb under 2021. Study-level background: Newly diagnosed Graves' disease patients had taken antithyroid drugs for less than 3 months. The study was conducted in China and was registered as a clinical trial. Peripheral blood TCR sequencing and RNA sequencing compared persistent Graves' disease patients with newly diagnosed Graves' disease patients. A total of roughly 33 samples were covered by TCR sequencing, comprising about 13 persistent and about 20 newly diagnosed Graves' disease patients. General study outcomes and caveats: Patients with persistent disease shared more public clonotypes (about 2,500) than newly diagnosed patients did (nearly 1,000). The small sample size was acknowledged by the authors as a limitation that may reduce accuracy. Compared with newly diagnosed patients, patients with persistent Graves' disease had lower TCR Shannon entropy and fewer highly expanded clones, which suggests clonal expansion. Only peripheral blood was studied, because thyroid tissue, the primary lesion, was inaccessible. Preferential use of TRBV28, TRBJ1-2 and TRBJ2-5 was observed in persistent disease, whereas TRBV20-1 and TRBJ2-1 were favored in newly diagnosed disease. Only the TCR beta chain was sequenced and analyzed.

Libraries were built with multiplex PCR. TCRdb lists the instrument as Illumina HiSeq 4000. To build TCR beta libraries, CDR3 regions were amplified by Arm-PCR using iRepertoire HTBI primers. PCR products were gel purified before sequencing. Per the authors' processing: Gene usage analysis of CDR3 amino acid clonotypes relied on the 55 to 80 TRBV and more than twelve TRBJ segments identified across samples. Filtered high-quality paired reads were merged into contigs using COPE and FqMerger. BLAST was used to align contigs to the IMGT TRBV, TRBD and TRBJ reference genes, and CDR3 was defined following IMGT. Clonotypes above 0.1% frequency were classified as highly expanded clones. Shannon entropy was used to measure repertoire diversity, and the Gini coefficient was used to measure V-J evenness. A clonotype found in more than one individual was treated as public. The raw public data were reprocessed by TCRdb itself: fastp quality trimming at Q25, MiXCR clonotype calling, in-frame beta chains only. Rows with one shared CDR3 protein collapse into an entry with the most common genes and DNA. The V and J calls shown here were made by TCRdb, not taken from the authors' results. This sample holds about 320,000 distinct CDR3 sequences; over 15% were observed only once. Jointly, the top ten make up more than 30% of the sample.

Explained via the paper, the time point label denotes: newly diagnosed GD, antithyroid drugs for less than 3 months. RNA was extracted from PBMCs in TRIzol for both TCR sequencing and RNA sequencing. The diagnosis of Graves' disease was made according to American Thyroid Association guidelines. Recruitment of patients was carried out at an endocrinology department in Xi'an, China. Each patient gave about 8.1 milliliters of peripheral blood, collected in an EDTA anticoagulant tube. Ficoll Paque Plus density gradient separation was used to isolate PBMCs, and no further T cell sorting was performed. RNA quality was checked with an Agilent 2100 Bioanalyzer and agarose gel, and concentration with a NanoDrop 2000. V is trimmed back by 3 bases and J by 10 bases, and the junction contains 12 bases that no gene match accounts for. CDR3 length: 14 amino acids, cysteine to phenylalanine. The kept DNA is CDR3 alone, 42 bases in frame from the first base. CDR1 and CDR2 (DFQATT, SNEGSKA) derive from the germline V gene (reference sequence).

This clonotype was seen only a few times. Its antigen target is currently unknown. No much larger clonotype is one base removed from it; base qualities were not supplied. The sequencing here drew on peripheral blood mononuclear cells (PBMCs), taken at new diagnosis, from a patient treated with antithyroid drugs. Recombination connected TRBV20-1 to TRBJ2-7; the junction holds 10 bases that match TRBD2. The sequence came from a female donor with Graves disease. The CDR3 is CSASPKTSGSRQYF. The sequenced DNA: TGCAGTGCTAGCCCGAAGACTAGCGGGTCTCGTCAGTACTTC.